This T cell receptor (beta chain) is drawn from a study of identical twins. Broader study findings: Cord blood beta clonotypes that were abundant carried fewer insertions, and memory repertoires showed no such trend. In drawing conclusions, the study used cross-sectional statistical analysis and did not follow the same donors. Among beta out-of-frame sequences, excess sharing between twins appeared weaker.

In regard to this clonotype: Its antigen is unidentified.

Template switching (which added a universal primer site) was used, and cDNA carried unique molecular identifiers. Using its own MiXCR run on the 5' RACE reads, TCRdb lists one record per CDR3 protein. The sample shows about 150,000 distinct CDR3 sequences, approximately 3.5% of them seen only once. This CDR3 contains 14 residues. The V gene lost 3 bases and the J gene lost 12 bases, with 18 bases spanning the gap. Germline V CDR1 and CDR2: DFQATT, SNEGSKA (reference sequence). Sequencing was carried out using memory T cells sorted from blood. The genes are TRBV20-1 and TRBJ1-6, with D tentatively TRBD1 (5 bases). This receptor was taken from a man aged 18 to 30 in good health. The CDR3 spells CSASPDGQRGPLHF. DNA for the CDR3: TGCAGTGCTAGCCCGGACGGACAAAGGGGACCCCTCCACTTT.